These 7 T cell receptor beta chains were sequenced from one sample in a study of blood T cell repertoires in COVID-19 (dated by TCRdb to the early 2020s). The library relied on the immunoSEQ multiplex PCR assay. In TCRdb, the immuneACCESS table is reduced to in-frame sequences with V and J assigned. These tables do not hold every clone; where another copy was compared, an unresolved V gene accounts for under half, and the others remain unexplained. For this sample the table gives around 63,000 clones, of which approximately 90% were detected only once. Over 0.95% of the sample belongs to the ten largest clones. The material sequenced was peripheral blood. These TCRs come from a woman aged 55-70 years with acute or convalescent COVID-19.

V and J are TRBV7-3 and TRBJ2-1; TRBD2 aligns across 12 bases. The germline CDR1 and CDR2 sequences are SGHTA and FQGTGA. The CDR3 contains 16 residues. V gave up 2 bases and J gave up 10 bases; unmatched junction bases: 9. The CDR3 sequence: CASSLGLAGGPQEQFF. As DNA, the CDR3 is TGTGCCAGCAGCTTAGGTCTAGCGGGAGGGCCTCAAGAGCAGTTCTTC.

This chain joins TRBV18 and TRBJ2-2; TRBD2 aligns across 13 bases. Germline CDR1 KGHSH, CDR2 LQKENI. V gave up 3 bases and J gave up 3 bases; unmatched junction bases: 1. This CDR3 region has 16 residues. The CDR3 sequence is CASSPTSGRYTGELFF. For the CDR3, the DNA is TGTGCCAGCTCACCGACTAGCGGGAGGTACACCGGGGAGCTGTTTTTT. The full variable domain, rest sourced from reference TRBV18 and TRBJ2-2, is NAGVMQNPRHLVRRRGQEARLRCSPMKGHSHVYWYRQLPEEGLKFMVYLQKENIIDESGMPKERFSAEFPKEGPSILRIQQVVRGDSAAYFCASSPTSGRYTGELFFGEGSRLTVL.

The V call is TRBV7-2, the J call TRBJ2-5; 8 bases are a match to TRBD2. This CDR3 comprises 15 residues. CDR1 is SGHTA and CDR2 is FQGNSA in the germline V gene. V lost 2 bases to trimming and J lost 1 base; unmatched junction nucleotides: 3. CDR3 amino acids: CASSLWAGGQETQYF. CDR3 sequence (DNA): TGTGCCAGCAGCTTATGGGCGGGGGGCCAAGAGACCCAGTACTTC. Full variable domain (rest looked up from reference TRBV7-2 and TRBJ2-5): GAGVSQSPSNKVTEKGKDVELRCDPISGHTALYWYRQSLGQGLEFLIYFQGNSAPDKSGLPSDRFSAERTGGSVSTLTIQRTQQEDSAVYLCASSLWAGGQETQYFGPGTRLLVL.

This chain links TRBV30 with TRBJ1-1; D is uncertain. CDR1 and CDR2 (germline): GTSNPN, SVGIG (reference sequence). The CDR3 is made up of 14 amino acids. Trimming pared 0 bases from V and 1 base from J, leaving 9 bases between. This chain's CDR3 is CAWSVTRRNTEAFF. The DNA of the CDR3 is TGTGCCTGGAGTGTAACCAGGCGGAACACTGAAGCTTTCTTT.

This clone appeared a few times. The chain couples TRBV7-9 to TRBJ2-7; 8 nucleotides match TRBD1. Germline V gives CDR1 SEHNR, CDR2 FQNEAQ (reference sequence). The CDR3 covers 12 residues. J lost 5 bases, V lost 3 bases, and 0 bases had no gene match. CDR3 coding DNA: TGTGCCAGCAGCTTGACAGGGGACGAGCAGTACGTC. Protein sequence: CASSLTGDEQYV.

The rearrangement uses TRBV30 and TRBJ1-1; 9 positions match TRBD1. CDR3 length: 13 residues. V was pared by 5 bases and J by 5 bases, with 6 bases of the junction left unmatched. From germline, CDR1 is GTSNPN and CDR2 SVGIG (reference sequence). The CDR3 bases are TGTGCCTGGGGGGGACAGGGAGGTACTGAAGCTTTCTTT. Encoded protein: CAWGGQGGTEAFF.

The chain links TRBV6-6 to TRBJ1-1; no clear D. The germline CDR1 and CDR2 sequences are MNHNY and SVGAGI (reference sequence). Deletions cut 1 base from V and 5 bases from J, with 14 bases between. This CDR3 contains 15 residues. For the CDR3, the DNA is TGTGCCAGCAGTTACTATTCATCGGCAGGTACTGAAGCTTTCTTT. Protein product: CASSYYSSAGTEAFF.